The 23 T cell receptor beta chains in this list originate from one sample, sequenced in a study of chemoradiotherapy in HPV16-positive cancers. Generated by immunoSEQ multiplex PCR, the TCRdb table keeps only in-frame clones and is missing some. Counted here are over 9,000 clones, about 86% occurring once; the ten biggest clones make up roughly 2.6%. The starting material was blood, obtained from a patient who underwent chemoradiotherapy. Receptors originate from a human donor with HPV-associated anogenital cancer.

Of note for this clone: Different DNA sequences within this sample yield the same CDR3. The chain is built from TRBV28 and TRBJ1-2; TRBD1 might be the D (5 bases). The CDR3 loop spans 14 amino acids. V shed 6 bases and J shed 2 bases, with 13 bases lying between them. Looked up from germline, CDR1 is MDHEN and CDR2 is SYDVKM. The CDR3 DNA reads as TGTGCCAGCAGGGAAGGGACGGACAACTATGGCTACACCTTC. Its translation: CASREGTDNYGYTF.

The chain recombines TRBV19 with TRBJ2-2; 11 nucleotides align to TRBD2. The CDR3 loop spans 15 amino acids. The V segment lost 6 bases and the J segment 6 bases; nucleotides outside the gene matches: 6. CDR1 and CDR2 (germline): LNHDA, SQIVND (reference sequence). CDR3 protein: CASRGTGLAAGELFF. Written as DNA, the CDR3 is TGTGCCAGTAGGGGAACGGGACTAGCGGCCGGGGAGCTGTTTTTT.

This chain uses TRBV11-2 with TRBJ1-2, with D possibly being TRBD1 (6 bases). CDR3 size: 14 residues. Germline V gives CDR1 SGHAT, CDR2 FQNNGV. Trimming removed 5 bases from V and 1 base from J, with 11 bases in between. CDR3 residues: CASSTLRGNYGYTF. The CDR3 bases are TGTGCCAGCAGCACCCTCAGGGGTAACTATGGCTACACCTTC.

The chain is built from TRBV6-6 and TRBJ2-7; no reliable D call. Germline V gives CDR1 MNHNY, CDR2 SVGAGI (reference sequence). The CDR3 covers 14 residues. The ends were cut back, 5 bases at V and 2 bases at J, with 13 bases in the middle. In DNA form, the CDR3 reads TGTGCCAGCAGTCTTCCGGACGGAACCTACGAGCAGTACTTC. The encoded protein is CASSLPDGTYEQYF.

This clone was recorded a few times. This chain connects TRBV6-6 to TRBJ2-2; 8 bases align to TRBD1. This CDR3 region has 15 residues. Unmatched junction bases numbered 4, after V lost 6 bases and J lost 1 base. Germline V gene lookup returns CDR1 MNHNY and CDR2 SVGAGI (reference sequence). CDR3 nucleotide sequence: TGTGCCAGCAGCCGAGACAGGGGGAACACCGGGGAGCTGTTTTTT. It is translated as CASSRDRGNTGELFF.

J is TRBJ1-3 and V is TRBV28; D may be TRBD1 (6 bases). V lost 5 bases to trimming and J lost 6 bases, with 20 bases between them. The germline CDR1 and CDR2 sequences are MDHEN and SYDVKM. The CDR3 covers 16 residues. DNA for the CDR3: TGTGCCAGCAGTCAGACAGGACAGAGAATGCCAAACACCATATATTTT. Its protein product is CASSQTGQRMPNTIYF.

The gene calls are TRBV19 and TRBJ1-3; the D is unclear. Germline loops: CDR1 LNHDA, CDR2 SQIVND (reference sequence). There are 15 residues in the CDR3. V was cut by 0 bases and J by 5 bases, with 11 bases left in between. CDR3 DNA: TGTGCCAGTAGTATAGATGCCCGGATAAGAAACACCATATATTTT. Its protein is CASSIDARIRNTIYF.

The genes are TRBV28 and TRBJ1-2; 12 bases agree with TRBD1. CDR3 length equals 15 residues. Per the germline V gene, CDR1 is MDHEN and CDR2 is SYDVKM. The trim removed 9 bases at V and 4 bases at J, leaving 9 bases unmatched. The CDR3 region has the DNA TGTGCCAGTCGGGGACAGGGGGCGGCCTTCTATGGCTACACCTTC. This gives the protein CASRGQGAAFYGYTF.

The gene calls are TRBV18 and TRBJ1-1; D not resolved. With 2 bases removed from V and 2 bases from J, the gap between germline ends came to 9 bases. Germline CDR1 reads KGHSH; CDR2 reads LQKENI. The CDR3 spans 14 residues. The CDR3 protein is CASSPFGSNTEAFF. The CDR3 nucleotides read TGTGCCAGCTCACCATTTGGTAGCAACACTGAAGCTTTCTTT.

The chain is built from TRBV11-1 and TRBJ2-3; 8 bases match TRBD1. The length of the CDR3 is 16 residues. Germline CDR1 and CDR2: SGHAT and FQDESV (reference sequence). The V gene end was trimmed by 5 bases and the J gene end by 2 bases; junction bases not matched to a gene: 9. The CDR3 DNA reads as TGTGCCAGCAGCCCATGGGGACAGGTAAACACAGATACGCAGTATTTT. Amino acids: CASSPWGQVNTDTQYF.

This CDR3 reads CASSQLGLNTGTQYF. CDR3 nucleotides: TGTGCCAGCAGCCAGCTGGGACTTAACACGGGCACGCAGTATTTT. This chain connects TRBV7-2 to TRBJ2-3; TRBD2 might be the D (6 bases). V lost 5 bases and J lost 9, with 21 bases in between. In germline, CDR1 is SGHTA, CDR2 FQGNSA. The CDR3 covers 15 residues.

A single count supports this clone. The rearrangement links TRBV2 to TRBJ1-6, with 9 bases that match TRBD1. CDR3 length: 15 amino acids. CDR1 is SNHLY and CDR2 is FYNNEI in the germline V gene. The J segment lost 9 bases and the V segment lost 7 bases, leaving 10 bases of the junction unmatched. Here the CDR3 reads CASKLEGTGSSPLHF. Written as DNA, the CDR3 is TGTGCCAGCAAACTCGAGGGGACAGGGAGTTCACCCCTCCACTTT.

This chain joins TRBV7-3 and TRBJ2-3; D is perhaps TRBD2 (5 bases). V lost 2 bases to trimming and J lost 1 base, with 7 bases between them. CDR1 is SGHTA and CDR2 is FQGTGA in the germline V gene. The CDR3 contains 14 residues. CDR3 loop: CASSLVGGTDTQYF. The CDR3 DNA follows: TGTGCCAGCAGCTTAGTCGGGGGCACAGATACGCAGTATTTT.

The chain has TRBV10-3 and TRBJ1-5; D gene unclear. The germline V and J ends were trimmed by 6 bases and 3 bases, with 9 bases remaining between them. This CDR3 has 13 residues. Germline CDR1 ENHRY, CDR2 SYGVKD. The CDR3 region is CAISPGNNQPQHF. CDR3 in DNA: TGTGCCATCAGCCCGGGGAACAATCAGCCCCAGCATTTT.

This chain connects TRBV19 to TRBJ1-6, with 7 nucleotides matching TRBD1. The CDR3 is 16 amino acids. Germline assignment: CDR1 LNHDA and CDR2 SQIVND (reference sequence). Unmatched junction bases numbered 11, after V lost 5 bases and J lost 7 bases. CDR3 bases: TGTGCCAGTAGTCTCGAGGGTGCCAGGGGGAATTCACCCCTCCACTTT. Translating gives CASSLEGARGNSPLHF.

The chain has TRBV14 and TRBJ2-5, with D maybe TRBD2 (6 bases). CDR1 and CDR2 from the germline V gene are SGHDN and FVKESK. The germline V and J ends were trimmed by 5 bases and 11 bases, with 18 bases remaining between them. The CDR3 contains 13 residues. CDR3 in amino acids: CASSARGTLQQYF. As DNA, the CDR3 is TGTGCCAGCAGCGCTAGAGGGACTCTTCAGCAGTACTTC. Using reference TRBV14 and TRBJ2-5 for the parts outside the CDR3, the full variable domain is EAGVTQFPSHSVIEKGQTVTLRCDPISGHDNLYWYRRVMGKEIKFLLHFVKESKQDESGMPNNRFLAERTGGTYSTLKVQPAELEDSGVYFCASSARGTLQQYFGPGTRLLVL.

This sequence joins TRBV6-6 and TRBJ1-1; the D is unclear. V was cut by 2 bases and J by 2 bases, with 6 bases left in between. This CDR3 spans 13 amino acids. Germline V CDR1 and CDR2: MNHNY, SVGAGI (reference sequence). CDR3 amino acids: CASSYDRNTEAFF. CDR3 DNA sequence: TGTGCCAGCAGTTACGACCGAAACACTGAAGCTTTCTTT.

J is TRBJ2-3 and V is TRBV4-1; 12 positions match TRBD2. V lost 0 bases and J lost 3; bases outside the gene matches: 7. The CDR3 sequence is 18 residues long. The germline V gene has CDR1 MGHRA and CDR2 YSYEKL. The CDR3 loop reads CASSQDSLAGGLTDTQYF. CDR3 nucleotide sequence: TGCGCCAGCAGCCAAGATTCACTAGCGGGGGGCTTAACAGATACGCAGTATTTT.

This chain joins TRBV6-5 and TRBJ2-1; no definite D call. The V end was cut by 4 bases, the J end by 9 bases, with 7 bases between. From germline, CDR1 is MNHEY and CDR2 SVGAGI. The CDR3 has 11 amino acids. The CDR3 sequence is CASSSLTEQFF. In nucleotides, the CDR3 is TGTGCCAGCAGTTCCCTCACTGAGCAGTTCTTC.

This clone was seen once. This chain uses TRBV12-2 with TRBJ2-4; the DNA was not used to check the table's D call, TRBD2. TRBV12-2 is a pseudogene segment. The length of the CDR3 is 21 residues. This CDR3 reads CASPDTPGTSGGGPAKNIQYF. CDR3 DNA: TGTGCAAGTCCCGATACACCCGGGACTAGCGGGGGGGGCCCCGCCAAAAACATTCAGTACTTC.

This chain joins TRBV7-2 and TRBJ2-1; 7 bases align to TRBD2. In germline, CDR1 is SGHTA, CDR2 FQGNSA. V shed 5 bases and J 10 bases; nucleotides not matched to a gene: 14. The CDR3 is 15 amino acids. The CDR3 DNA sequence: TGTGCCAGCAGCCGAGAAGGTGGTTGGGGAGGGGAGCAGTTCTTC. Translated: CASSREGGWGGEQFF.

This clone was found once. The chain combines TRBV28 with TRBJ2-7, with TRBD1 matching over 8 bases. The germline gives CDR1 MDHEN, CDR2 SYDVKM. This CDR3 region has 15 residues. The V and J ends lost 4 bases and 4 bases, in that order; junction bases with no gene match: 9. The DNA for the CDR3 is TGTGCCAGCAGTTCCCGACAGGGGAATCTTTACGAGCAGTACTTC. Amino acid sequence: CASSSRQGNLYEQYF.

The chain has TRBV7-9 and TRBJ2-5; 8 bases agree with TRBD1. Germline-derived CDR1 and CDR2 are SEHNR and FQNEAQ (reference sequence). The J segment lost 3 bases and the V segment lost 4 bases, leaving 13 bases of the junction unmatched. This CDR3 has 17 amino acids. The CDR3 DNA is TGTGCCAGCAGCTCCCGCCGATTTAACAGGGGGAAAGAGACCCAGTACTTC. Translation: CASSSRRFNRGKETQYF.